This T cell receptor (beta chain) was sequenced for a study of tumor and adjacent non-tumor tissue in lung cancer. Three rounds of nested PCR, following a modified ARM-PCR protocol, produced the TCRbeta library. TCRdb reanalysed the multiplex PCR reads using MiXCR and keeps one entry per CDR3 protein. The table has approximately 90,000 distinct CDR3 sequences, about 72% seen once. As to this clonotype: A read error may account for a junction end that differs from germline.

No cell sorting was done before RNA was extracted from the tissue. The CDR3 contains 15 residues. CDR1 and CDR2 from the germline V gene are MNHNS and SASEGT. Sequencing was carried out using lung tumor tissue. The clonotype was recovered from a man aged 55 to 70 with non-small cell lung cancer. The J gene is TRBJ2-3, the V gene TRBV6-1, with D possibly TRBD1 on 5 matching bases. In DNA, the CDR3 is TGTGGCAGCAGCGTCAGGGTATTGGACACAGATACGCAGTATTTT. It is translated as CGSSVRVLDTDTQYF.